The 18 T cell receptor beta chains given below trace back to one sample, sequenced in a study of blood T cell repertoires in COVID-19. Sequencing used immunoSEQ multiplex PCR; TCRdb keeps in-frame clones, though not all of them. Among 75,000 to 100,000 clones listed, roughly four fifths were seen once. Sequencing was carried out using peripheral blood. The receptors stem from a man over 45 with active or convalescent COVID-19.

This rearrangement joins TRBV14 to TRBJ1-4; the D gene is possibly TRBD1 (6 bases). Deletions cut 0 bases from V and 6 bases from J, with 20 bases between. CDR1 is SGHDN and CDR2 is FVKESK in the germline V gene. CDR3 size: 18 residues. The CDR3 loop is CASSQDQERGRGYEKLFF. For the CDR3, the DNA is TGTGCCAGCAGCCAAGATCAGGAGAGGGGCAGGGGCTATGAAAAACTGTTTTTT.

The rearrangement links TRBV5-6 to TRBJ1-5, with D unresolved. CDR1 is SGHDT and CDR2 is YYEEEE in the germline V gene. The CDR3 is 12 residues long. Trimming removed 0 bases at V and 7 bases at J, with 5 bases between. CDR3 in DNA: TGTGCCAGCAGCTTGGTTGGCCAGCCCCAGCATTTT. Translating gives CASSLVGQPQHF. Using reference TRBV5-6 and TRBJ1-5 for the parts outside the CDR3, the full variable domain is DAGVTQSPTHLIKTRGQQVTLRCSPKSGHDTVSWYQQALGQGPQFIFQYYEEEERQRGNFPDRFSGHQFPNYSSELNVNALLLGDSALYLCASSLVGQPQHFGDGTRLSIL.

This clone was counted a few times. The V and J genes are TRBV28 and TRBJ1-4; D may be TRBD1 (6 bases). The CDR3 runs to 15 residues. The germline CDR1 and CDR2 sequences are MDHEN and SYDVKM. V lost 8 bases and J lost 5, with 18 bases in between. CDR3: CASESSTGSNEKLFF. CDR3 in DNA: TGTGCCAGCGAATCGTCGACAGGATCAAATGAAAAACTGTTTTTT.

The chain combines TRBV19 with TRBJ2-4, with D uncertain. CDR3 length: 14 residues. The germline V gene has CDR1 LNHDA and CDR2 SQIVND (reference sequence). Trimming left V 6 bases short and J 9 bases short, with 18 bases between. The CDR3 nucleotides are TGTGCCAGTAGCCCCGTACCGGTCCTGAGCATTCAGTACTTC. Its translation: CASSPVPVLSIQYF. Filled out from reference TRBV19 and TRBJ2-4, the complete variable domain reads DGGITQSPKYLFRKEGQNVTLSCEQNLNHDAMYWYRQDPGQGLRLIYYSQIVNDFQKGDIAEGYSVSREKKESFPLTVTSAQKNPTAFYLCASSPVPVLSIQYFGAGTRLSVL.

V usage is TRBV6-6 and J usage is TRBJ2-7; the match to TRBD1 covers 8 bases. The V and J ends lost 6 bases and 5 bases, in that order; junction bases with no gene match: 6. Germline V CDR1 and CDR2: MNHNY, SVGAGI (reference sequence). The CDR3 totals 13 residues. The CDR3 DNA reads TGTGCCAGCAGGCCCCAGGGGGCTGACGAGCAGTACTTC. Protein product: CASRPQGADEQYF.

This chain connects TRBV28 to TRBJ2-3; TRBD1 matches 7 bases. Unmatched junction bases numbered 9, after V lost 1 base and J lost 5 bases. Germline-derived CDR1 and CDR2 are MDHEN and SYDVKM. The CDR3 has 16 amino acids. CDR3 sequence (DNA): TGTGCCAGCAGTTTATTTGTCAGGGGGAAGGGAGATACGCAGTATTTT. Translation gives CASSLFVRGKGDTQYF.

This clone has just a few counts. The rearrangement links TRBV6-5 to TRBJ1-1, with 7 bases aligning to TRBD1. The CDR3 covers 15 residues. The V segment lost 5 bases and the J segment 3 bases; nucleotides outside the gene matches: 9. Germline CDR1 MNHEY, CDR2 SVGAGI. In nucleotides, the CDR3 is TGTGCCAGCAGTCCCTGGACAGGTAGCGACACTGAAGCTTTCTTT. It encodes CASSPWTGSDTEAFF.

This chain links TRBV4-3 with TRBJ2-2; TRBD2 matches 14 bases. Looked up from germline, CDR1 is LGHNA and CDR2 is YSLEER. The trim removed 4 bases at V and 5 bases at J, leaving 6 bases unmatched. The length of the CDR3 is 17 residues. The CDR3 DNA follows: TGCGCCAGCAGCCCGAAGACTAGCGGGGGGGGAACCGGGGAGCTGTTTTTT. Amino acid sequence: CASSPKTSGGGTGELFF.

This clone was detected only once. The J gene is TRBJ2-2, the V gene TRBV4-1; 10 bases agree with TRBD1. The CDR3 runs 14 residues. The trim removed 4 bases at V and 4 bases at J, leaving 0 bases unmatched. CDR1 and CDR2 from the germline V gene are MGHRA and YSYEKL. The CDR3 reads CASSRTGGTGELFF. The CDR3 nucleotides read TGCGCCAGCAGCCGGACAGGGGGCACCGGGGAGCTGTTTTTT.

The V call is TRBV5-1, the J call TRBJ1-2; 10 bases agree with TRBD1. V shed 5 bases and J 6 bases; nucleotides not matched to a gene: 4. The CDR3 loop spans 13 amino acids. The germline V gene has CDR1 SGHRS and CDR2 YFSETQ. DNA of the CDR3: TGCGCCAGCAGAGCCGGGACAGGGGATGGCTACACCTTC. Translating it yields CASRAGTGDGYTF.

The rearrangement links TRBV15 to TRBJ1-4; weak D call: TRBD1 (5 bases). The length of the CDR3 is 13 residues. Trimming took 6 bases from V and 6 from J, leaving 11 bases between them. Germline V gene data show CDR1 as LNHNV and CDR2 as YYDKDF (reference sequence). In nucleotides, the CDR3 is TGTGCCACCAGGGTAGGGGCGGATGAAAAACTGTTTTTT. This gives the protein CATRVGADEKLFF.

This chain joins TRBV24-1 and TRBJ2-5; possibly TRBD2 for D (5 bases). The CDR3 runs 13 residues. Germline CDR1 is KGHDR and CDR2 is SFDVKD. V was shortened by 6 bases and J by 2 bases, with 9 bases between the two germline ends. Here the CDR3 DNA reads TGTGCCACCAGTCGTGGGAGACAAGAGACCCAGTACTTC. Its protein is CATSRGRQETQYF.

Here the CDR3 reads CASSFLAPGELFF. The CDR3 bases are TGTGCCAGCAGTTTCCTAGCTCCCGGGGAGCTGTTTTTT. This chain joins TRBV27 and TRBJ2-2, with D tentatively TRBD2 (5 bases). The germline V gene has CDR1 MNHEY and CDR2 SMNVEV (reference sequence). The V gene lost 3 bases and the J gene lost 6 bases, with 8 bases spanning the gap. This CDR3 has 13 residues.

This clone was counted once. The V gene is TRBV14, the J gene TRBJ1-6; weak D call: TRBD1 (5 bases). V was trimmed by 4 bases and J by 7 bases, leaving 11 bases between them. The CDR3 length is 14 residues. CDR1 is SGHDN and CDR2 is FVKESK in the germline V gene. The CDR3 bases are TGTGCCAGCAGCCGAGTAGGGGTGAATTCACCCCTCCACTTT. Its translation is CASSRVGVNSPLHF.

The V gene is TRBV7-8, the J gene TRBJ2-1; possible D gene TRBD2, 6 bases. V lost 1 base, J lost 6 bases, and 16 bases lay in between. Germline lookup yields CDR1 SGHVS and CDR2 FQNEAQ. The CDR3 is made up of 16 amino acids. The CDR3 DNA reads as TGTGCCAGCAGCTTAGGTGACGGGGGAGGAGGCAATGAGCAGTTCTTC. It yields the protein CASSLGDGGGGNEQFF.

The rearrangement uses TRBV6-1 and TRBJ2-2; weak D call: TRBD2 (7 bases). There are 15 residues in the CDR3. The germline gives CDR1 MNHNS, CDR2 SASEGT. The germline V and J ends were trimmed by 2 bases and 6 bases, with 13 bases remaining between them. In nucleotides, the CDR3 is TGTGCCAGCAGTGAATGGGGGGGGGCATCCGGGGAGCTGTTTTTT. It encodes CASSEWGGASGELFF.

V usage is TRBV19 and J usage is TRBJ2-1; perhaps TRBD2 as D (6 bases). CDR3 length: 13 residues. Trimming removed 7 bases at V and 1 base at J, with 8 bases between. The germline V gene has CDR1 LNHDA and CDR2 SQIVND (reference sequence). CDR3 protein: CASTSGSYNEQFF. In DNA, the CDR3 is TGTGCCAGTACCAGCGGGTCCTACAATGAGCAGTTCTTC.

The chain has TRBV7-2 and TRBJ2-7; a weak D match, TRBD1 (6 bases). V lost 1 base and J 2 bases, leaving 12 bases between the germline ends. CDR3 size: 15 residues. Germline-derived CDR1 and CDR2 are SGHTA and FQGNSA. CDR3 coding DNA: TGTGCCAGCAGCTTAGGAACCGGGACAACCTACGAGCAGTACTTC. This encodes CASSLGTGTTYEQYF.